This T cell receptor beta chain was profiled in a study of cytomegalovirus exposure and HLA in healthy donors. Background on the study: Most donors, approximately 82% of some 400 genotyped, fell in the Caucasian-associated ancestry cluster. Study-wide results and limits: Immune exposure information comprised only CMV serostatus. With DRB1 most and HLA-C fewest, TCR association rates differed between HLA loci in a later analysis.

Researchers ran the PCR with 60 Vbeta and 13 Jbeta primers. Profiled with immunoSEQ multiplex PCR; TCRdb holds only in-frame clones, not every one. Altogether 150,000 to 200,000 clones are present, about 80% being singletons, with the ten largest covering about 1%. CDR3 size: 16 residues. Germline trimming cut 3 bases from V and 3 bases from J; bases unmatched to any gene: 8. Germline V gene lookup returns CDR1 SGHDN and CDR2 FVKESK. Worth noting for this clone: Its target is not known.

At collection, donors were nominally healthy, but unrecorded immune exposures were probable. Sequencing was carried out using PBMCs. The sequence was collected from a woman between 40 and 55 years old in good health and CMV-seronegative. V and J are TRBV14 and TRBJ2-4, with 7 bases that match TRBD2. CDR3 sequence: CASSQASGKGKNIQYF. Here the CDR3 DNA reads TGTGCCAGCAGCCAGGCGAGCGGGAAAGGCAAAAACATTCAGTACTTC.